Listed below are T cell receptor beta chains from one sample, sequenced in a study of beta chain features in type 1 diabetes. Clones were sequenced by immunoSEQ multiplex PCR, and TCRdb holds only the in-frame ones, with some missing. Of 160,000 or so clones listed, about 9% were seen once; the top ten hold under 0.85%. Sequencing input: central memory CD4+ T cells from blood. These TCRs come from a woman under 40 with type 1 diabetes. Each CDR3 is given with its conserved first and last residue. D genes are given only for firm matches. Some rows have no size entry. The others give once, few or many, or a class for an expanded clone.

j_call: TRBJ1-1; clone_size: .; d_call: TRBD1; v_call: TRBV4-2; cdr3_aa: CASSQDPGQGEAFF; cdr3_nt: TGTGCCAGCAGCCAAGATCCGGGACAGGGTGAAGCTTTCTTT
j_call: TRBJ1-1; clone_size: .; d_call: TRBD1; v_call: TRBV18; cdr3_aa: CASSKDREAFF; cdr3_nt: TGTGCCAGCTCCAAGGACAGGGAAGCTTTCTTT
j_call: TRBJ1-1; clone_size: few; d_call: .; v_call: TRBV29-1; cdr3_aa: CSVERQEAHTEAFF; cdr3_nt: TGCAGCGTTGAAAGACAGGAGGCCCACACTGAAGCTTTCTTT
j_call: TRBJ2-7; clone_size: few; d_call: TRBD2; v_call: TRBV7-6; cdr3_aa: CASSRTSPSGSYEQYF; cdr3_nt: TGTGCCAGCAGCCGCACCTCTCCTAGCGGGAGTTACGAGCAGTACTTC
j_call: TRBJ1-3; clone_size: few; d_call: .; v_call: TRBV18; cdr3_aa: CASSPRQADSGNTIYF; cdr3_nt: TGTGCCAGCTCACCGAGACAGGCAGACTCTGGAAACACCATATATTTT
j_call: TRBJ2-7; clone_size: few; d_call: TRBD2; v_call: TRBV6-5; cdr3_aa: CASSYSGLAATYEQYF; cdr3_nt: TGTGCCAGCAGTTACTCAGGACTAGCGGCAACCTACGAGCAGTACTTC
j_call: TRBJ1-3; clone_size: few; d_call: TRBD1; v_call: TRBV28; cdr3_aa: CASSTTGKGSGNTIYF; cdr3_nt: TGTGCCAGCAGCACGACAGGGAAGGGCTCTGGAAACACCATATATTTT
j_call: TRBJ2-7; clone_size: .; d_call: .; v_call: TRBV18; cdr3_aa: CASSPGQGPYEQYF; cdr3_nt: TGTGCCAGCTCACCCGGGCAGGGGCCCTACGAGCAGTACTTC
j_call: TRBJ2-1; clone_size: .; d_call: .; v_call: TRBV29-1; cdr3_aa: CSVLRGVINNEQFF; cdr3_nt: TGCAGCGTTCTTCGCGGCGTAATAAACAATGAGCAGTTCTTC
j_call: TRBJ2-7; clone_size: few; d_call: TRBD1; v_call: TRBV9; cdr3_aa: CASSVGAGGTEQYF; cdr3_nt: TGTGCCAGCAGCGTAGGGGCAGGGGGCACCGAGCAGTACTTC
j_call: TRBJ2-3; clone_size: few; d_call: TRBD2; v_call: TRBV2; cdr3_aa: CASSQRLAGTQYF; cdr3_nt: TGTGCCAGCAGTCAGAGACTAGCCGGGACGCAGTATTTT
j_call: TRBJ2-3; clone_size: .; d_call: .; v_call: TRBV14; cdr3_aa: CASSRYRSTDTQYF; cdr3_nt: TGTGCCAGCAGCCGCTACAGGAGCACAGATACGCAGTATTTT
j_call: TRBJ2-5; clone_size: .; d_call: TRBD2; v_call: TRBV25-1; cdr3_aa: CASSRGGPKETQYF; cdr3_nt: TGTGCCAGCAGTCGCGGGGGGCCTAAAGAGACCCAGTACTTC
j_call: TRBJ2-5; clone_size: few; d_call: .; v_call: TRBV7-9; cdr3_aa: CASSPRKGWERVETQYF; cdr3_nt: TGTGCCAGCAGCCCCCGGAAGGGGTGGGAAAGGGTGGAGACCCAGTACTTC